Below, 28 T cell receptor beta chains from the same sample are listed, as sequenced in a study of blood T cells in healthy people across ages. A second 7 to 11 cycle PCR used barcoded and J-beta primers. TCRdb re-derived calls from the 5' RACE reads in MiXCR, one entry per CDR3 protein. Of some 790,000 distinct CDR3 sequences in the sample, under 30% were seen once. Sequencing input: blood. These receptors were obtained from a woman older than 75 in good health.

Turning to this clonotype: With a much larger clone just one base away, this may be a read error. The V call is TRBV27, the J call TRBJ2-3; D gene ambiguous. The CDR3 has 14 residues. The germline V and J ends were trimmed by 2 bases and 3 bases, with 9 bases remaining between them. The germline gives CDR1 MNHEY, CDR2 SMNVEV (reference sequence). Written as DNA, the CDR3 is TGTGCCAGCAGTTTAGGCTTCACTACAGATACGCAGTATTTT. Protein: CASSLGFTTDTQYF.

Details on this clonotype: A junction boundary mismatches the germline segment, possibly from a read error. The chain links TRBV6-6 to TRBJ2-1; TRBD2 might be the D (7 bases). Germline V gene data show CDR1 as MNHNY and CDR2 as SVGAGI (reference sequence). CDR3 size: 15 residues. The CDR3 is CASSNGYGGQYEQFF. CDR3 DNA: TGTGCCAGCAGTAACGGTTACGGGGGGCAATACGAGCAGTTCTTT.

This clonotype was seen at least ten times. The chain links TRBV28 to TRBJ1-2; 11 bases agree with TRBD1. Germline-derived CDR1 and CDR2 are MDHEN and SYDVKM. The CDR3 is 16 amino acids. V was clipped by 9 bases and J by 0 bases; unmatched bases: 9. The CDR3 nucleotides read TGTGCCAGTCTCTCGGGGGGACAGGGGGCTAACTATGGCTACACCTTC. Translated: CASLSGGQGANYGYTF.

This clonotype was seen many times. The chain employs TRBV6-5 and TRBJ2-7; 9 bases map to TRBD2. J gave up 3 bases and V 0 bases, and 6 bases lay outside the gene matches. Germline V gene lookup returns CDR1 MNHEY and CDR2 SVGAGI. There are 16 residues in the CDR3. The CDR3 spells CASSYSGAGGFYEQYF. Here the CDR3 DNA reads TGTGCCAGCAGTTACTCCGGGGCGGGGGGGTTCTACGAGCAGTACTTC.

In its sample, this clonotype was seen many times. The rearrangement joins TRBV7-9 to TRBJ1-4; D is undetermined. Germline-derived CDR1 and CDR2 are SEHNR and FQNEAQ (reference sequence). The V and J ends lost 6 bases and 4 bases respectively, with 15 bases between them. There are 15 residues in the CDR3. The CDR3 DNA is TGTGCCAGCAGTTTTTCACGAGAAATTAATGAAAAACTGTTTTTT. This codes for CASSFSREINEKLFF.

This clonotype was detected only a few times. For the CDR3, the DNA is TGTGCCAGCAGTGACCAGACAGGCTATAATTCACCCCTCCACTTT. Protein: CASSDQTGYNSPLHF. This chain links TRBV6-1 with TRBJ1-6, with a weak D call TRBD1 (6 bases). The germline V gene has CDR1 MNHNS and CDR2 SASEGT. V lost 3 bases and J lost 3, with 9 bases in between. The CDR3 has 15 residues.

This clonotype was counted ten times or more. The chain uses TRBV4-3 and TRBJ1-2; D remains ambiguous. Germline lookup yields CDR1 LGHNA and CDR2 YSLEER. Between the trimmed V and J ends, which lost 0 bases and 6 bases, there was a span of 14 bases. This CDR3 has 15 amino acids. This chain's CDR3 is CASSQDLGVRDGYTF. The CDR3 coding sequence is TGCGCCAGCAGCCAAGACTTGGGAGTCCGGGATGGCTACACCTTC.

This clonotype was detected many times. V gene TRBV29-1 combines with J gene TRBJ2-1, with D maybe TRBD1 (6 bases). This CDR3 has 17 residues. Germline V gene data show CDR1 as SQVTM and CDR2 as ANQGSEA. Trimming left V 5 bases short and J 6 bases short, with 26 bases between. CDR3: CSVYFLDRRLFINEQFF. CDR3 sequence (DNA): TGCAGCGTTTACTTTCTGGACAGACGGCTTTTTATCAATGAGCAGTTCTTC.

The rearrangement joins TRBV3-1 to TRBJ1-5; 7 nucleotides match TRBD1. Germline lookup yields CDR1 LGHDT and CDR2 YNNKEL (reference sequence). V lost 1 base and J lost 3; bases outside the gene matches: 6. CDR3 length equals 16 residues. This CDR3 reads CASSQGTGGDNQPQHF. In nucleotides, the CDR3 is TGTGCCAGCAGCCAAGGGACAGGTGGGGACAATCAGCCCCAGCATTTT.

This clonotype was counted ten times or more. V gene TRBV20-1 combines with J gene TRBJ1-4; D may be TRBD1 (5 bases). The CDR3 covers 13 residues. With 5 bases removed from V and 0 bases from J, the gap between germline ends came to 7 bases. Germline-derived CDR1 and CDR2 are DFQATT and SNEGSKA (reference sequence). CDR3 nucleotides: TGCAGTGCTCGGGACGCAACTAATGAAAAACTGTTTTTT. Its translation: CSARDATNEKLFF.

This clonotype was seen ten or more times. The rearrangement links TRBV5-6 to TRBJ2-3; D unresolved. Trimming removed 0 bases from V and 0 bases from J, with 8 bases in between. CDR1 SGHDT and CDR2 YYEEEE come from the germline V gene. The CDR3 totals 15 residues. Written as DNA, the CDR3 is TGTGCCAGCAGCTTGGGGGCGTGGAGCACAGATACGCAGTATTTT. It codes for CASSLGAWSTDTQYF.

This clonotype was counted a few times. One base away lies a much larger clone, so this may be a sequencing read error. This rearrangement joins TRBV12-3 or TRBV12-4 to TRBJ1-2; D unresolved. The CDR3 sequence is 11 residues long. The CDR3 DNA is TGTGCCGGCAGTTTGGCGAGGGGCTACACCTTC. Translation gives CAGSLARGYTF.

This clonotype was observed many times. The CDR3 loop is CASSEAALLRYF. The CDR3, as DNA: TGTGCCAGCAGTGAAGCTGCGCTTCTGAGGTACTTC. The chain employs TRBV6-1 and TRBJ2-4, with D unclear. Germline assignment: CDR1 MNHNS and CDR2 SASEGT. The germline V and J ends were trimmed by 0 bases and 15 bases, with 12 bases remaining between them. The CDR3 covers 12 residues.

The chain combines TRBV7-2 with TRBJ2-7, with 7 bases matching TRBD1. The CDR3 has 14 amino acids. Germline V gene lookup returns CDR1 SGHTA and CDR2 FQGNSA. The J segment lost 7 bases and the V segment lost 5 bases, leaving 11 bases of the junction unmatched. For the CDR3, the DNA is TGTGCCAGCAGCCGGTTTGAGGGGGCGAGAGAGCAGTACTTC. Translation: CASSRFEGAREQYF.

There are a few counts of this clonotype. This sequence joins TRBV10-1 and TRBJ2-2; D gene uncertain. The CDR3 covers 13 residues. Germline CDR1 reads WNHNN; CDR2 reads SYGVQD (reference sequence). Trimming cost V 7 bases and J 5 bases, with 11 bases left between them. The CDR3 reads CASNPYRTGELFF. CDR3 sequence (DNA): TGCGCCAGCAATCCTTATCGAACCGGGGAGCTGTTTTTT.

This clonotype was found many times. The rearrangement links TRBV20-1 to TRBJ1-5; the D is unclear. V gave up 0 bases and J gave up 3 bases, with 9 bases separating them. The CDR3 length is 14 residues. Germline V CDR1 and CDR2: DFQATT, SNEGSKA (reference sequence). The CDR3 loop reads CSARDWTANQPQHF. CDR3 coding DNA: TGCAGTGCTAGAGATTGGACGGCCAATCAGCCCCAGCATTTT.

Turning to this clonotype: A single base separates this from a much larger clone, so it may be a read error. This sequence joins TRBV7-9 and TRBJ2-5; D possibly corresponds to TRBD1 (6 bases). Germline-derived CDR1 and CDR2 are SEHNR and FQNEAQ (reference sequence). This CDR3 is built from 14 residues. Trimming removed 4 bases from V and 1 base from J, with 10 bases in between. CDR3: CASSSQGRQETQYF. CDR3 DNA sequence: TGTGCCAGCAGCTCTCAGGGGCGCCAAGAGACCCAGTACTTC.

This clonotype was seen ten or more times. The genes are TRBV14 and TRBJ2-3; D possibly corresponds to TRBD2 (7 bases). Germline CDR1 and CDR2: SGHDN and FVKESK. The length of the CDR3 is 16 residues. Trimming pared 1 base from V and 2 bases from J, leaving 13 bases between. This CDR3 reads CASSQARGGYTDTQYF. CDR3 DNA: TGTGCCAGCAGCCAAGCAAGGGGGGGGTACACAGATACGCAGTATTTT.

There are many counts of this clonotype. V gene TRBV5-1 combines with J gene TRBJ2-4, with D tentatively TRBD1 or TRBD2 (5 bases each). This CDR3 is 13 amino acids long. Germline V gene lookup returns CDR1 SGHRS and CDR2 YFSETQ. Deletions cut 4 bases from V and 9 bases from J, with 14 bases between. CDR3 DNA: TGCGCCAGCAGCCCCGGGACCCGTAGCATTCAGTACTTC. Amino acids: CASSPGTRSIQYF.

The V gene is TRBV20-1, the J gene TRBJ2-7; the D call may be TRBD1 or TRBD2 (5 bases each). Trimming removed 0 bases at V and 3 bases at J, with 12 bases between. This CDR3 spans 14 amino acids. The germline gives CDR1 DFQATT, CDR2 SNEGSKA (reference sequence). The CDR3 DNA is TGCAGTGCTAGAGATGGGGGAGTCCACTACGAGCAGTACTTC. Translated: CSARDGGVHYEQYF.

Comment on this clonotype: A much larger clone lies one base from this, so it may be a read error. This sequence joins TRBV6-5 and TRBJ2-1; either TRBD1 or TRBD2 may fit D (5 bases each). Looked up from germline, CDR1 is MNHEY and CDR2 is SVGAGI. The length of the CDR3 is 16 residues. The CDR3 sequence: CASSQGRSLSCNEQFF. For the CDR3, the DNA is TGTGCCAGCAGTCAGGGACGGAGCCTCTCCTGCAATGAGCAGTTCTTC.

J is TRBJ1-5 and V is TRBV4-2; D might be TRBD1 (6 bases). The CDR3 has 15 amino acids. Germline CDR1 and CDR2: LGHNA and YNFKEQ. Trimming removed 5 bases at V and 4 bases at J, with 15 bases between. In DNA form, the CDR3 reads TGTGCCAGCAGCTACGAACAGGGATGGAATCAGCCCCAGCATTTT. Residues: CASSYEQGWNQPQHF.

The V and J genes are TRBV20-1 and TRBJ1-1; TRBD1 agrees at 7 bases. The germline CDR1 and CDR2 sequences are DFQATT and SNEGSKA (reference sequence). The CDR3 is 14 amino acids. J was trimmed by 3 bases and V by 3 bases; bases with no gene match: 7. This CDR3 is CSARVGQGDTEAFF. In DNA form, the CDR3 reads TGCAGTGCTAGGGTGGGGCAGGGGGACACTGAAGCTTTCTTT.

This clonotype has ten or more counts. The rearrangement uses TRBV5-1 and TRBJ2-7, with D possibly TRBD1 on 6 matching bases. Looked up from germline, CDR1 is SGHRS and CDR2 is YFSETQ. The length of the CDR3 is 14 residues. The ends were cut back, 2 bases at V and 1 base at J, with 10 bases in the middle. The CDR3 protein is CASSFRTESYEQYF. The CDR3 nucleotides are TGCGCCAGCAGCTTCCGGACAGAATCCTACGAGCAGTACTTC.

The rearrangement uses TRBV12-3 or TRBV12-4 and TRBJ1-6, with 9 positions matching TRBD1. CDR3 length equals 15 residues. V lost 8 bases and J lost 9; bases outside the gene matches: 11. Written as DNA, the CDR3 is TGTGCCAGCTCCTCTTCCGGGACAGGGCTTTCACCCCTCCACTTT. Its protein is CASSSSGTGLSPLHF.

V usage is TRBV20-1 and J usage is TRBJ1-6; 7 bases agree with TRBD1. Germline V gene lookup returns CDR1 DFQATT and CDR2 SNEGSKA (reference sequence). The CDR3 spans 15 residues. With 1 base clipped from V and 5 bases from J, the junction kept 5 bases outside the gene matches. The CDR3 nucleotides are TGCAGTGCTAGAGCAGCCGGGACAGATAATTCACCCCTCCACTTT. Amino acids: CSARAAGTDNSPLHF.

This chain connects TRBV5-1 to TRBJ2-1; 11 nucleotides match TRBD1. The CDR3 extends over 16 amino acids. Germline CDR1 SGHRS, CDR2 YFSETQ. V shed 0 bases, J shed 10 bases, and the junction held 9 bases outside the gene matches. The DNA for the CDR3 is TGCGCCAGCAGCTTGGGGTGGACAGGGGGCACGGACGAGCAGTTCTTC. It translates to CASSLGWTGGTDEQFF.

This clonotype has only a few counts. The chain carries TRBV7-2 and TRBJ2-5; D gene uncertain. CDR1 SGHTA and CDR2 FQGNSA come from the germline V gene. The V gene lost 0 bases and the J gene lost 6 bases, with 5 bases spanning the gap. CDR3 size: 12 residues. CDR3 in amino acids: CASSLAAQTQYF. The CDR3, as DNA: TGTGCCAGCAGCTTAGCGGCGCAGACCCAGTACTTC.